This T cell receptor beta chain originates from a study of Ad26.COV2.S vaccination and SARS-CoV-2 variants. The ends lost 6 bases at V and 2 bases at J; junction bases unmatched: 12. The CDR3 extends over 16 amino acids. Germline V CDR1 and CDR2: SQVTM, ANQGSEA. The study's findings and limits: A substantial breadth of spike-specific CD8+ and CD4+ T cell responses after vaccination has been reported. Recipients given vaccine exceeded placebo recipients in spike-specific TCR breadth.

As to treatment: 15 to 20 received Ad26.COV2.S at low or high dose, single or two shots; 5 received placebo; per-sample allocation not given. Collection of the samples took place on day 63 after the first injection of vaccine or placebo. Ad26 vector vaccine expressed Wuhan-strain SARS-CoV-2 spike. Profiled with immunoSEQ multiplex PCR; TCRdb holds only in-frame clones, not every one. The sample shows more than 300,000 clones, around four fifths of them seen only once. For this clone: The antigen is not known.

The sample was peripheral blood, taken in a trial of Ad26.COV2.S vaccine versus placebo. This sequence joins TRBV29-1 and TRBJ1-2, with 10 nucleotides matching TRBD1. The clonotype originates from a person between 18 and 60 years old who received the Ad26.COV2.S COVID-19 vaccine or a placebo. CDR3 DNA sequence: TGCAGCGTGCCGCCTTGGACAGGGGGGTCGAACTATGGCTACACCTTC. This codes for CSVPPWTGGSNYGYTF.